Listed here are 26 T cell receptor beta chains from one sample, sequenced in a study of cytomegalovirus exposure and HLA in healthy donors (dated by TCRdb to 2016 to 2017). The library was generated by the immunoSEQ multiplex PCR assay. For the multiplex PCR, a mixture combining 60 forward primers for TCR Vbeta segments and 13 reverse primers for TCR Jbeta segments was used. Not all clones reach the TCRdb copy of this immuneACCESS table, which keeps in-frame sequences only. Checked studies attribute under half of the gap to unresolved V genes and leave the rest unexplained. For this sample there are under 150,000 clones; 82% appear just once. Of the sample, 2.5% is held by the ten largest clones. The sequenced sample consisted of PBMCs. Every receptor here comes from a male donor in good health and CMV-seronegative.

CDR3 in amino acids: CASSPRGTLIYNEQFF. For the CDR3, the DNA is TGTGCCAGCAGCCCGCGGGGGACTTTGATATACAATGAGCAGTTCTTC. J is TRBJ2-1 and V is TRBV7-3; 7 nucleotides match TRBD2. V gave up 5 bases and J gave up 4 bases; unmatched junction bases: 11. Germline CDR1 reads SGHTA; CDR2 reads FQGTGA. The CDR3 sequence is 16 residues long.

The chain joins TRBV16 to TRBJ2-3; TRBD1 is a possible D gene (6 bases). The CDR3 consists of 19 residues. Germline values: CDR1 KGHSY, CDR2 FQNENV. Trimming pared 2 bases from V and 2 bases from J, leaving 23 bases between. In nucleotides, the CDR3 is TGTGCCAGCAGCCAAGCAACCCGATCCAGGGGCCCTTACACAGATACGCAGTATTTT. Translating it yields CASSQATRSRGPYTDTQYF.

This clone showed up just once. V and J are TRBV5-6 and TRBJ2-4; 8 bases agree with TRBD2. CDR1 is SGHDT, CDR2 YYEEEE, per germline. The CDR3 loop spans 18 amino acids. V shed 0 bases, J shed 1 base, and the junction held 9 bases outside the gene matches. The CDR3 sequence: CASSLVGSGILAKNIQYF. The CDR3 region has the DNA TGTGCCAGCAGCTTGGTTGGTAGCGGGATACTGGCCAAAAACATTCAGTACTTC. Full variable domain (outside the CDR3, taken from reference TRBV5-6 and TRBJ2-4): DAGVTQSPTHLIKTRGQQVTLRCSPKSGHDTVSWYQQALGQGPQFIFQYYEEEERQRGNFPDRFSGHQFPNYSSELNVNALLLGDSALYLCASSLVGSGILAKNIQYFGAGTRLSVL.

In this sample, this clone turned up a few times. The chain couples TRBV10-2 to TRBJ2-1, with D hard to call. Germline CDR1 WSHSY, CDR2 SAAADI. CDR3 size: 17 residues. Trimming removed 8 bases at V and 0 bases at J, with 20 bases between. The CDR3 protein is CASLSSTLPSSYNEQFF. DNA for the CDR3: TGCGCCAGCCTCAGCTCTACACTACCCAGCTCCTACAATGAGCAGTTCTTC.

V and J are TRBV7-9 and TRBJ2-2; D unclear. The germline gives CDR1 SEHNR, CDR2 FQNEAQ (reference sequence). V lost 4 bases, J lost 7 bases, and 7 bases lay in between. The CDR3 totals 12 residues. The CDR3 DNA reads TGTGCCAGCAGCTCGTCGGGCGGGGAGCTGTTTTTT. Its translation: CASSSSGGELFF.

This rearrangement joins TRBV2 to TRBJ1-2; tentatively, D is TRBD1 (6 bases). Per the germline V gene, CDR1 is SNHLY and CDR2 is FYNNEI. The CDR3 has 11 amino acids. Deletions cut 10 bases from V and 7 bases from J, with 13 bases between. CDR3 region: CAIKRGIGYTF. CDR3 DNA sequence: TGTGCCATTAAGAGGGGGATTGGCTACACCTTC. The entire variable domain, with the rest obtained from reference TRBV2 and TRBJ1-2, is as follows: EPEVTQTPSHQVTQMGQEVILRCVPISNHLYFYWYRQILGQKVEFLVSFYNNEISEKSEIFDDQFSVERPDGSNFTLKIRSTKLEDSAMYFCAIKRGIGYTFGSGTRLTVV.

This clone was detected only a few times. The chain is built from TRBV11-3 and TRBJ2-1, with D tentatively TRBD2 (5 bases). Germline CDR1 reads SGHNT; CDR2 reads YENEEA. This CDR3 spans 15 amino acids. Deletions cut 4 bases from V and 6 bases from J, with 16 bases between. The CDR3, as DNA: TGTGCCAGCAGCTCCCGACTAAGCGGAACCAATGAGCAGTTCTTC. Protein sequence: CASSSRLSGTNEQFF.

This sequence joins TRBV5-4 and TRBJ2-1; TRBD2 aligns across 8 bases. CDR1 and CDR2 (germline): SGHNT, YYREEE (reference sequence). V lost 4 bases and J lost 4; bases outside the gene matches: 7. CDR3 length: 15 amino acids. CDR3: CASSRGGLTYNEQFF. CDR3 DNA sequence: TGTGCCAGCAGCCGGGGGGGGCTCACTTACAATGAGCAGTTCTTC.

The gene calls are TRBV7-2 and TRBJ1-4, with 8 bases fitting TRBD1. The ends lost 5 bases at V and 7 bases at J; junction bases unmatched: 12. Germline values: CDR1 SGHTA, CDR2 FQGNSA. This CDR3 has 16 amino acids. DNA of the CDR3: TGTGCCAGCAGCCGATATCAGGGGGCTGCTAGTGAAAAACTGTTTTTT. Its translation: CASSRYQGAASEKLFF.

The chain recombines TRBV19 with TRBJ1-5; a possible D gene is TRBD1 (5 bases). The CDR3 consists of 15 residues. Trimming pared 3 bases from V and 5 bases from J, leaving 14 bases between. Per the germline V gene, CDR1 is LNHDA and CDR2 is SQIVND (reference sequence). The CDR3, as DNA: TGTGCCAGTAGTATCCCCCAAGGGGTCGATCAGCCCCAGCATTTT. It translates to CASSIPQGVDQPQHF. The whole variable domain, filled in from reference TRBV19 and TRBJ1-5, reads DGGITQSPKYLFRKEGQNVTLSCEQNLNHDAMYWYRQDPGQGLRLIYYSQIVNDFQKGDIAEGYSVSREKKESFPLTVTSAQKNPTAFYLCASSIPQGVDQPQHFGDGTRLSIL.

The CDR3: CASSWGQGATGNTIYF. CDR3 DNA: TGTGCCAGCAGCTGGGGACAGGGGGCGACTGGAAACACCATATATTTT. The chain joins TRBV5-4 to TRBJ1-3; 12 bases are shared with TRBD1. This CDR3 has 16 residues. Germline lookup yields CDR1 SGHNT and CDR2 YYREEE (reference sequence). J lost 2 bases, V lost 3 bases, and 3 bases had no gene match.

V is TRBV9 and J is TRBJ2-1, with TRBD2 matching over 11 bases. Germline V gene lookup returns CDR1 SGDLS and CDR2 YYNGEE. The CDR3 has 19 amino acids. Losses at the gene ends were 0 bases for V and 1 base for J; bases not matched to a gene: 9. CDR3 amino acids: CASSVVGLAGGGSYNEQFF. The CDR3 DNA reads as TGTGCCAGCAGCGTAGTTGGGCTAGCGGGAGGAGGATCCTACAATGAGCAGTTCTTC.

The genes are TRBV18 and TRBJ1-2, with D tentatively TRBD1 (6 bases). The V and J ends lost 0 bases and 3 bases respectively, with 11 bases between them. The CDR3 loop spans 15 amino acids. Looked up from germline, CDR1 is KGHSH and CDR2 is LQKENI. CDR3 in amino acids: CASSPPGGGDYGYTF. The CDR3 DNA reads TGTGCCAGCTCACCACCGGGGGGGGGCGACTATGGCTACACCTTC.

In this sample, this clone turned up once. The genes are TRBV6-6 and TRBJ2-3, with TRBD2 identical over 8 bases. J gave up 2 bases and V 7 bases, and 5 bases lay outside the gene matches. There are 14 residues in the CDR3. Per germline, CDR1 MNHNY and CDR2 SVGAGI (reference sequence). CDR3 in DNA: TGTGCCAGCAAGGAGACTAGCGACACAGATACGCAGTATTTT. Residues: CASKETSDTDTQYF.

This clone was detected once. The CDR3 is CASSLVGGRFAAGGSEQYF. The CDR3 region has the DNA TGTGCCAGCAGCTTAGTAGGGGGGCGGTTCGCGGCGGGAGGGTCCGAGCAGTACTTC. V is TRBV7-2 and J is TRBJ2-7; 9 nucleotides match TRBD2. CDR1 and CDR2 from the germline V gene are SGHTA and FQGNSA. The trim removed 1 base at V and 6 bases at J, leaving 19 bases unmatched. The CDR3 is 19 amino acids. The whole variable domain, remainder taken from reference TRBV7-2 and TRBJ2-7, is GAGVSQSPSNKVTEKGKDVELRCDPISGHTALYWYRQSLGQGLEFLIYFQGNSAPDKSGLPSDRFSAERTGGSVSTLTIQRTQQEDSAVYLCASSLVGGRFAAGGSEQYFGPGTRLTVT.

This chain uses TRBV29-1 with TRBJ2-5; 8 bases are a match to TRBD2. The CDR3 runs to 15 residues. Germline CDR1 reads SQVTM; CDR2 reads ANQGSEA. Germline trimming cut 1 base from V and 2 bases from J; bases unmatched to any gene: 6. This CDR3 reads CSVEGTSGRQETQYF. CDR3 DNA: TGCAGCGTTGAAGGCACTAGCGGCCGTCAAGAGACCCAGTACTTC. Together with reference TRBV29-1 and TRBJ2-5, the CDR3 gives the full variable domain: SAVISQKPSRDICQRGTSLTIQCQVDSQVTMMFWYRQQPGQSLTLIATANQGSEATYESGFVIDKFPISRPNLTFSTLTVSNMSPEDSSIYLCSVEGTSGRQETQYFGPGTRLLVL.

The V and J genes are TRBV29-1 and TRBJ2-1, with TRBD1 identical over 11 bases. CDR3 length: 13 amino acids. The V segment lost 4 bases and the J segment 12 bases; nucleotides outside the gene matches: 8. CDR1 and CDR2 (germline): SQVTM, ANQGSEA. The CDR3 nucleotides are TGCAGCGTTGGCTGGACAGGGGGCCGGGGGCAGTTCTTC. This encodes CSVGWTGGRGQFF.

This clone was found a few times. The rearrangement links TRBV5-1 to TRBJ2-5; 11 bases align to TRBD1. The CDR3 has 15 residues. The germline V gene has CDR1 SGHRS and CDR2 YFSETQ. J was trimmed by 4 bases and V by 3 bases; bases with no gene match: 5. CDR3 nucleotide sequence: TGCGCCAGCAGCTCAGGACAGGGGGCCGGAGAGACCCAGTACTTC. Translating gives CASSSGQGAGETQYF. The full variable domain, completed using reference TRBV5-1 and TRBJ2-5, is KAGVTQTPRYLIKTRGQQVTLSCSPISGHRSVSWYQQTPGQGLQFLFEYFSETQRNKGNFPGRFSGRQFSNSRSEMNVSTLELGDSALYLCASSSGQGAGETQYFGPGTRLLVL.

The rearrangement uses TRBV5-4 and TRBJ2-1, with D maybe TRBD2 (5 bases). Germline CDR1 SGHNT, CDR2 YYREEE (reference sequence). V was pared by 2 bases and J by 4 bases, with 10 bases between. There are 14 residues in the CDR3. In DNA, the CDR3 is TGTGCCAGCAGCTTCGAGGGTGGGTACAATGAGCAGTTCTTC. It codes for CASSFEGGYNEQFF.

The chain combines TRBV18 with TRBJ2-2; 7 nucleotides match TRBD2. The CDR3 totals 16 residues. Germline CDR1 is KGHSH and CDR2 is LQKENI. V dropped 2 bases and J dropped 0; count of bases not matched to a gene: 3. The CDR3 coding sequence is TGTGCCAGCTCACCAACCGGGGGGACGAACACCGGGGAGCTGTTTTTT. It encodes CASSPTGGTNTGELFF. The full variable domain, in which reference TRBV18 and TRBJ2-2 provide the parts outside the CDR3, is NAGVMQNPRHLVRRRGQEARLRCSPMKGHSHVYWYRQLPEEGLKFMVYLQKENIIDESGMPKERFSAEFPKEGPSILRIQQVVRGDSAAYFCASSPTGGTNTGELFFGEGSRLTVL.

The CDR3 coding sequence is TGTGCCAGCAGCTCAACCCTAGCGGTAGAGCAGTACTTC. Translated, it gives CASSSTLAVEQYF. The V call is TRBV7-9, the J call TRBJ2-7, with 7 bases that match TRBD2. This CDR3 is 13 amino acids long. With 4 bases clipped from V and 7 bases from J, the junction kept 7 bases outside the gene matches. Germline V gene sequence: CDR1 SEHNR, CDR2 FQNEAQ (reference sequence).

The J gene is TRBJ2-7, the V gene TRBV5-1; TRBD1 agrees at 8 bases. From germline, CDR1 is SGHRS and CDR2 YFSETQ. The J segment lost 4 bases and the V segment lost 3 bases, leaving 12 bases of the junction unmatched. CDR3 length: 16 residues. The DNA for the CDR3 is TGCGCCAGCAGCTGGGGTTATGGACAGGGAACTTACGAGCAGTACTTC. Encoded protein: CASSWGYGQGTYEQYF.

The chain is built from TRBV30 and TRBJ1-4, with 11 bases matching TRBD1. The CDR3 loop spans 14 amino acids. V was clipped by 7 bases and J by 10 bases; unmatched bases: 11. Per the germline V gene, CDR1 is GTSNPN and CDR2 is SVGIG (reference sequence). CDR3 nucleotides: TGTGCCTCCCGCCGGGACAGGGGGAATCGAAAACTGTTTTTT. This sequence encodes CASRRDRGNRKLFF.

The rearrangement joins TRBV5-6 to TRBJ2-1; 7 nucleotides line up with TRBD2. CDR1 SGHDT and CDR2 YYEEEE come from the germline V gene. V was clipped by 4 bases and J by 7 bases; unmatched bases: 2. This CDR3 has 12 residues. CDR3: CASSHSGNEQFF. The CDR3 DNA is TGTGCCAGCAGCCATAGCGGGAATGAGCAGTTCTTC.

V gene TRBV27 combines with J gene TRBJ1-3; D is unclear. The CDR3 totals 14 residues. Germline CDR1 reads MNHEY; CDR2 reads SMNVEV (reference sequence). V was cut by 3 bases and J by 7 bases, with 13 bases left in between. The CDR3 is CASSFLSSPNTIYF. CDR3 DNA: TGTGCCAGCAGTTTTCTTAGCTCCCCTAACACCATATATTTT.

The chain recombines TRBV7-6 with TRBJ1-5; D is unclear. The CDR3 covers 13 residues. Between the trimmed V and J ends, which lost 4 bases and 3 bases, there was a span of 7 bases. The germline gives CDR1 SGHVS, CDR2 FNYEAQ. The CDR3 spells CASSSEFNQPQHF. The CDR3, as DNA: TGTGCCAGCAGCTCCGAGTTCAATCAGCCCCAGCATTTT.